Listed below are T cell receptor beta chains from one sample, sequenced in a study of T cell repertoires in cytomegalovirus infection. No antigen is known for these receptors. TCRdb reanalysed the reads using MiXCR and keeps one entry per CDR3 protein. This sample yields roughly 500,000 distinct CDR3 sequences, of which about 39% are seen a single time; roughly two fifths belongs to the top ten. The material was cultured PBMCs, obtained from culture after CMV antigen stimulation. The source of these receptors is a human donor in good health (CMV status not recorded). Some clones in this sample may be carry-over from other donors' samples. Each CDR3 is given with its conserved first and last residue. The D gene is left open where the match is weak. Not all rows give a size; the values are once, few, many and, for expanded clones, a class.

TRBV6-5	TRBD2	TRBJ2-7	.	CASSPSGGGGYEQYF	TGTGCCAGCAGCCCTAGCGGGGGGGGTGGCTACGAGCAGTACTTC
TRBV15	.	TRBJ2-1	.	CATSRDGLAGNEQFF	TGTGCCACCAGCAGAGATGGGCTAGCCGGCAATGAGCAGTTCTTC
TRBV19	.	TRBJ2-2	.	CASSSNRERDTGELFF	TGTGCCAGTAGTAGTAACAGGGAGAGGGACACCGGGGAGCTGTTTTTT
TRBV14	.	TRBJ2-1	.	CASSRRGVGAEQFF	TGTGCCAGCAGCCGGAGGGGGGTAGGGGCTGAGCAGTTCTTC
TRBV11-2	.	TRBJ2-7	few	CASSPPGRPYEQYF	TGTGCCAGCAGCCCCCCGGGTCGTCCCTACGAGCAGTACTTC
TRBV7-2	TRBD2	TRBJ2-3	few	CASSYREGDTQYF	TGTGCCAGCAGCTACCGGGAGGGTGATACGCAGTATTTT
TRBV7-2	.	TRBJ2-7	.	CASSPDVGSYEQYF	TGTGCCAGCAGCCCAGACGTTGGGTCCTACGAGCAGTACTTC
TRBV7-9	TRBD1	TRBJ1-2	.	CASSRRSAGTGPTYGYTF	TGTGCCAGCAGCCGAAGATCGGCCGGGACAGGGCCCACCTATGGCTACACCTTC
TRBV7-2	TRBD1	TRBJ1-5	.	CASSYGTGGHQPQHF	TGTGCCAGCAGCTATGGGACAGGGGGACATCAGCCCCAGCATTTT
TRBV27	.	TRBJ1-6	.	CASSTLRDSPLHF	TGTGCCAGCAGTACCCTCCGGGACTCACCCCTCCACTTT
TRBV7-8	.	TRBJ2-2	.	CASSLRVGITGELFF	TGTGCCAGCAGCTTAAGGGTGGGGATCACCGGGGAGCTGTTTTTT
TRBV7-2	.	TRBJ1-5	.	CASSLALGLNQPQHF	TGTGCCAGCAGCTTAGCGCTAGGGCTCAATCAGCCCCAGCATTTT
TRBV19	.	TRBJ2-3	.	CASSLGPSSTDTQYF	TGTGCCAGTAGTTTGGGACCTTCAAGCACAGATACGCAGTATTTT
TRBV24-1	.	TRBJ2-1	.	CATENRNEQFF	TGTGCCACGGAGAATCGAAATGAGCAGTTCTTC
TRBV7-2	.	TRBJ2-3	.	CASSLGAGKGLYTQYF	TGTGCCAGCAGCTTGGGGGCGGGGAAGGGTTTGTATACGCAGTATTTT
TRBV28	.	TRBJ2-7	few	CASSFQNYEQYF	TGTGCCAGCAGTTTTCAGAACTACGAGCAGTACTTC
TRBV19	.	TRBJ2-7	few	CASSISTGSGYEQYF	TGTGCCAGTAGTATTTCCACAGGCTCAGGTTACGAGCAGTACTTC
TRBV4-3	TRBD2	TRBJ2-1	.	CASSQGSGSGFYNEQFF	TGCGCCAGCAGCCAAGGATCGGGTAGCGGGTTTTACAATGAGCAGTTCTTC
TRBV5-1	TRBD1	TRBJ1-6	.	CASSPNRGVYNSPLHF	TGCGCCAGCAGCCCAAACAGGGGAGTCTATAATTCACCCCTCCACTTT
TRBV7-9	TRBD2	TRBJ2-2	.	CASSFQTSGGELFF	TGTGCCAGCAGCTTCCAGACTAGCGGCGGGGAGCTGTTTTTT